This TCR beta chain was recorded in a study of PD-L1 blockade in urothelial cancer. Using immunoSEQ multiplex PCR, the repertoire was profiled, and TCRdb retains in-frame clones only, with some absent. This repertoire shows some 60,000 clones, 86% found once; its top ten account for 2.9%. In this sample, this clone turned up once. Per germline, CDR1 KGHSH and CDR2 LQKENI. After removal of 4 bases from V and 3 bases from J, the junction contained 4 bases not matched to a gene. The CDR3 contains 15 residues. Here the sequenced sample was PBMCs, taken around atezolizumab (anti-PD-L1) treatment. The TCR was taken from a man in his forties or fifties with urothelial cancer. This sequence joins TRBV18 and TRBJ1-5; TRBD1 agrees at 9 bases. DNA of the CDR3: TGTGCCAGCTCACGAGGGACAGGGATCAATCAGCCCCAGCATTTT. Translated, it gives CASSRGTGINQPQHF.